This T cell receptor (beta chain) is from a study of T cell responses to AZD1222 COVID-19 vaccine. Generated by immunoSEQ multiplex PCR, the TCRdb table keeps only in-frame clones and is missing some. Of roughly 120,000 clones listed, approximately 85% were seen once; the top ten hold 1.6%. V lost 2 bases and J lost 6, with 15 bases in between. The CDR3 runs to 15 residues. Germline CDR1 is SGHVS and CDR2 is FNYEAQ. Specimen: peripheral blood, collected on day 0 of AZD1222 vaccination. This receptor was identified in an adult in good health. The genes are TRBV7-6 and TRBJ2-3; D gene uncertain. The CDR3 loop is CASSLSSSSGDTQYF. In DNA, the CDR3 is TGTGCCAGCAGCTTATCCAGCTCCTCTGGGGATACGCAGTATTTT.